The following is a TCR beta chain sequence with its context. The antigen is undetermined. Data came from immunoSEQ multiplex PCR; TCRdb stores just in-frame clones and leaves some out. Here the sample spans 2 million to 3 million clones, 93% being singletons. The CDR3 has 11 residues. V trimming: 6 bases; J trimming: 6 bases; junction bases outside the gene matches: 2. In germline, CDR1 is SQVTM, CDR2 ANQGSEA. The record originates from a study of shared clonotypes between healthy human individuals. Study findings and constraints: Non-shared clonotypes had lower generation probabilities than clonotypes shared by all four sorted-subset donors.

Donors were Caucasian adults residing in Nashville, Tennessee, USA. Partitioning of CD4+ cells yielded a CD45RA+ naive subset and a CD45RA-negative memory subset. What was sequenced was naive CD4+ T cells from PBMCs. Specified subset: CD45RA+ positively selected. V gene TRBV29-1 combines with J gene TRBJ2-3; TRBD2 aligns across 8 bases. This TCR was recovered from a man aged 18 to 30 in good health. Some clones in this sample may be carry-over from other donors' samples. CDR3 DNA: TGCAGCGTCGGGACTAGTGATACGCAGTATTTT. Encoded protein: CSVGTSDTQYF.